A single sample is the source of the 32 T cell receptor beta chains below, sequenced in a study of cytomegalovirus exposure and HLA in healthy donors. Assay: immunoSEQ multiplex PCR; the TCRdb copy retains only in-frame clones and omits some. The sample includes 130,000 to 150,000 clones, approximately 84% of them seen just once. Sequencing input: PBMCs. The receptors here all came from a woman aged 25 to 39 in good health and CMV-seronegative.

V gene TRBV28 combines with J gene TRBJ1-5; D is unclear. Germline assignment: CDR1 MDHEN and CDR2 SYDVKM. V was shortened by 3 bases and J by 4 bases, with 16 bases between the two germline ends. This CDR3 region has 16 residues. CDR3 nucleotides: TGTGCCAGCAGTTTTGCTGGGTCGGCGGAAAATCAGCCCCAGCATTTT. As protein: CASSFAGSAENQPQHF.

The chain has TRBV7-2 and TRBJ1-1; D gene ambiguous. V lost 5 bases, J lost 5 bases, and 15 bases lay in between. The length of the CDR3 is 14 residues. Germline V lookup: CDR1 SGHTA, CDR2 FQGNSA. CDR3 residues: CASSRLGGGTEAFF. Here the CDR3 DNA reads TGTGCCAGCAGCCGGCTGGGAGGAGGGACTGAAGCTTTCTTT.

This clone came up once. The chain couples TRBV7-9 to TRBJ2-7; the match to TRBD1 covers 7 bases. The V gene end was trimmed by 1 base and the J gene end by 1 base; junction bases not matched to a gene: 7. This CDR3 has 16 amino acids. Germline values: CDR1 SEHNR, CDR2 FQNEAQ (reference sequence). The CDR3 here is CASSLELSTGSYEQYF. DNA of the CDR3: TGTGCCAGCAGCTTAGAATTATCGACAGGGTCCTACGAGCAGTACTTC.

This clone has a single count. This chain uses TRBV28 with TRBJ1-1, with 7 positions matching TRBD1. Trimming removed 7 bases from V and 2 bases from J; junction bases left unmatched: 4. Germline CDR1 reads MDHEN; CDR2 reads SYDVKM. The CDR3 extends over 13 amino acids. The CDR3 nucleotides are TGTGCCAGCATCGGGACAGCTAACACTGAAGCTTTCTTT. It specifies CASIGTANTEAFF.

The J gene is TRBJ2-3, the V gene TRBV7-2; 7 nucleotides agree with TRBD2. The CDR3 sequence is 15 residues long. Germline-derived CDR1 and CDR2 are SGHTA and FQGNSA. Trimming removed 4 bases from V and 2 bases from J; junction bases left unmatched: 6. The CDR3 nucleotides are TGTGCCAGCAGCTCGAGCGGGGCGACCACAGATACGCAGTATTTT. It is translated as CASSSSGATTDTQYF.

V and J are TRBV7-8 and TRBJ2-2, with 7 bases matching TRBD1. The junction had 13 bases not matched to a gene; V was cut back by 5 bases and J by 7 bases. The CDR3 runs to 16 residues. Germline CDR1 is SGHVS and CDR2 is FQNEAQ. The CDR3 sequence: CASSRWGTARGGELFF. The CDR3 DNA sequence: TGTGCCAGCAGCCGCTGGGGGACAGCGAGAGGCGGGGAGCTGTTTTTT.

This clone appeared a single time. V gene TRBV4-3 combines with J gene TRBJ2-3, with D tentatively TRBD2 (6 bases). Trimming cost V 1 base and J 3 bases, with 14 bases left between them. CDR1 and CDR2 from the germline V gene are LGHNA and YSLEER. The CDR3 runs to 16 residues. The CDR3 is CASSQGLVGKTDTQYF. As DNA, the CDR3 is TGCGCCAGCAGCCAAGGACTAGTAGGCAAAACAGATACGCAGTATTTT.

The rearrangement links TRBV7-3 to TRBJ2-7, with TRBD2 as a possible D gene (5 bases). The CDR3 spans 13 residues. V dropped 6 bases and J dropped 4 bases, with 13 bases sitting between them. Germline loops: CDR1 SGHTA, CDR2 FQGTGA. The CDR3 sequence: CASSPGNNYEQYF. In nucleotides, the CDR3 is TGTGCCAGCAGTCCCGGGAACAATTACGAGCAGTACTTC.

The V call is TRBV4-3, the J call TRBJ2-2; 7 positions agree with TRBD1. The V gene end was trimmed by 4 bases and the J gene end by 1 base; junction bases not matched to a gene: 6. The CDR3 totals 16 residues. The V gene's germline CDR1 is LGHNA and CDR2 YSLEER. CDR3 loop: CASSLLTGQNTGELFF. CDR3 nucleotide sequence: TGCGCCAGCAGCCTCCTGACAGGGCAGAACACCGGGGAGCTGTTTTTT.

The chain employs TRBV5-1 and TRBJ2-1; 9 nucleotides line up with TRBD1. The CDR3 extends over 14 amino acids. Germline V lookup: CDR1 SGHRS, CDR2 YFSETQ. The V and J ends lost 4 bases and 6 bases, in that order; junction bases with no gene match: 5. The CDR3 bases are TGCGCCAGCAGCCCGACGACAGGGGGCAATGAGCAGTTCTTC. It translates to CASSPTTGGNEQFF.

This chain uses TRBV7-8 with TRBJ2-7, with 9 bases identical to TRBD1. The CDR3 contains 14 residues. CDR1 and CDR2 (germline): SGHVS, FQNEAQ. V was clipped by 4 bases and J by 3 bases; unmatched bases: 4. The DNA of the CDR3 is TGTGCCAGCAGCTCGAGGACAGGGGTCTACGAGCAGTACTTC. As protein: CASSSRTGVYEQYF.

V gene TRBV29-1 combines with J gene TRBJ2-7, with 7 bases matching TRBD1. V trimming: 7 bases; J trimming: 2 bases; junction bases outside the gene matches: 5. Germline CDR1 reads SQVTM; CDR2 reads ANQGSEA. This CDR3 is built from 12 residues. The CDR3 here is CSARTGAYEQYF. DNA of the CDR3: TGCAGCGCACGGACAGGAGCCTACGAGCAGTACTTC.

CDR3 amino acids: CASSKGTGGTEAFF. The CDR3, as DNA: TGTGCCAGCAGTAAGGGGACAGGGGGCACTGAAGCTTTCTTT. The chain couples TRBV6-5 to TRBJ1-1; TRBD1 matches 11 bases. The CDR3 is 14 amino acids. J gave up 4 bases and V 5 bases, and 3 bases lay outside the gene matches. Germline CDR1 MNHEY, CDR2 SVGAGI.

The rearrangement uses TRBV27 and TRBJ2-3; D is possibly TRBD1 (5 bases). V was cut by 7 bases and J by 2 bases, with 7 bases left in between. The CDR3 consists of 12 residues. Germline V gene data show CDR1 as MNHEY and CDR2 as SMNVEV (reference sequence). The CDR3 is CASMDNTDTQYF. The DNA of the CDR3 is TGTGCCAGCATGGACAACACAGATACGCAGTATTTT.

This clone came up a few times. J is TRBJ2-7 and V is TRBV19; the D gene is possibly TRBD2 (6 bases). Between the trimmed V and J ends, which lost 2 bases and 7 bases, there was a span of 21 bases. Looked up from germline, CDR1 is LNHDA and CDR2 is SQIVND (reference sequence). There are 16 residues in the CDR3. CDR3 coding DNA: TGTGCCAGTAGTATAAACAGGTTTGAAGGTGCGGGAGAGCAGTACTTC. The encoded protein is CASSINRFEGAGEQYF.

The CDR3 DNA is TGTGCCAGCAGCTTAGCGGCAGGGGGCTTGGATTCACCCCTCCACTTT. Encoded protein: CASSLAAGGLDSPLHF. The chain combines TRBV7-6 with TRBJ1-6; 8 bases map to TRBD1. Germline V gene lookup returns CDR1 SGHVS and CDR2 FNYEAQ. The CDR3 extends over 16 amino acids. J was trimmed by 8 bases and V by 0 bases; bases with no gene match: 6.

V usage is TRBV9 and J usage is TRBJ2-2; D might be TRBD2 (6 bases). V lost 0 bases, J lost 6 bases, and 12 bases lay in between. The CDR3 consists of 15 residues. The germline V gene encodes CDR1 SGDLS and CDR2 YYNGEE. The CDR3 reads CASSVGRAKAGELFF. Here the CDR3 DNA reads TGTGCCAGCAGCGTAGGGAGGGCCAAGGCCGGGGAGCTGTTTTTT.

The genes are TRBV7-3 and TRBJ2-7, with 8 bases that match TRBD2. The germline gives CDR1 SGHTA, CDR2 FQGTGA. The trim removed 1 base at V and 5 bases at J, leaving 7 bases unmatched. The CDR3 has 15 residues. The DNA for the CDR3 is TGTGCCAGCAGCTTAAACGTAGCGGGGTTTCACGAGCAGTACTTC. Amino acids: CASSLNVAGFHEQYF.

CDR3 nucleotides: TGTGCCAGCAGCGGCGGGGGCCTGGGGGACGAGCAGTACTTC. This encodes CASSGGGLGDEQYF. The V and J genes are TRBV7-8 and TRBJ2-7; D is perhaps TRBD2 (7 bases). This CDR3 spans 14 amino acids. With 5 bases removed from V and 5 bases from J, the gap between germline ends came to 16 bases. Germline lookup yields CDR1 SGHVS and CDR2 FQNEAQ.

The chain joins TRBV7-2 to TRBJ1-2; the D is unclear. Between the trimmed V and J ends, which lost 5 bases and 4 bases, there was a span of 14 bases. The CDR3 extends over 14 amino acids. Per germline, CDR1 SGHTA and CDR2 FQGNSA. The CDR3 is CASSPGMSPYGYTF. The CDR3 nucleotides are TGTGCCAGCAGCCCCGGGATGTCCCCCTATGGCTACACCTTC. Based on the CDR3 plus reference TRBV7-2 and TRBJ1-2, the full variable domain is GAGVSQSPSNKVTEKGKDVELRCDPISGHTALYWYRQSLGQGLEFLIYFQGNSAPDKSGLPSDRFSAERTGGSVSTLTIQRTQQEDSAVYLCASSPGMSPYGYTFGSGTRLTVV.

This clone was seen more than once but under ten times. The chain employs TRBV19 and TRBJ2-5; D ambiguous. The germline gives CDR1 LNHDA, CDR2 SQIVND (reference sequence). With 3 bases removed from V and 0 bases from J, the gap between germline ends came to 8 bases. The CDR3 runs 14 residues. DNA for the CDR3: TGTGCCAGTAGTATGACACTGTACCAAGAGACCCAGTACTTC. This sequence encodes CASSMTLYQETQYF.

This clone came up once. This chain uses TRBV7-9 with TRBJ2-4; 7 nucleotides match TRBD1. This CDR3 spans 16 amino acids. The germline gives CDR1 SEHNR, CDR2 FQNEAQ (reference sequence). With 2 bases clipped from V and 0 bases from J, the junction kept 4 bases outside the gene matches. For the CDR3, the DNA is TGTGCCAGCAGCTTAAGTGGGACAGTAGCCAAAAACATTCAGTACTTC. Translated, it gives CASSLSGTVAKNIQYF.

J is TRBJ1-4 and V is TRBV6-5, with 7 bases fitting TRBD1. After removal of 6 bases from V and 0 bases from J, the junction contained 4 bases not matched to a gene. Germline V gene sequence: CDR1 MNHEY, CDR2 SVGAGI. This CDR3 contains 15 residues. The CDR3 DNA reads as TGTGCCAGCAGACGGGACAGCCCAACTAATGAAAAACTGTTTTTT. Its protein is CASRRDSPTNEKLFF.

The chain is built from TRBV5-5 and TRBJ1-1; D ambiguous. Germline V CDR1 and CDR2: SGHKS, YYEKEE (reference sequence). CDR3 length equals 14 residues. V lost 2 bases to trimming and J lost 1 base, with 9 bases between them. The CDR3 loop reads CASSFRVGNTEAFF. CDR3 DNA sequence: TGTGCCAGCAGCTTTCGGGTGGGGAACACTGAAGCTTTCTTT.

This clone was detected only once. The chain recombines TRBV14 with TRBJ1-5; unclear D gene. The V and J ends lost 7 bases and 5 bases respectively, with 15 bases between them. The CDR3 consists of 14 residues. Germline CDR1 reads SGHDN; CDR2 reads FVKESK. The CDR3 coding sequence is TGTGCCAGCATAGTTCGACGGGATTATCAGCCCCAGCATTTT. It is translated as CASIVRRDYQPQHF. The variable domain in full, completed from reference TRBV14 and TRBJ1-5, reads EAGVTQFPSHSVIEKGQTVTLRCDPISGHDNLYWYRRVMGKEIKFLLHFVKESKQDESGMPNNRFLAERTGGTYSTLKVQPAELEDSGVYFCASIVRRDYQPQHFGDGTRLSIL.

This rearrangement joins TRBV6-5 to TRBJ2-7; maybe TRBD2 (6 bases). Germline V gene sequence: CDR1 MNHEY, CDR2 SVGAGI. There are 14 residues in the CDR3. V was clipped by 5 bases and J by 6 bases, with 17 bases between them. CDR3 region: CASSNRDSLSEQYF. For the CDR3, the DNA is TGTGCCAGCAGTAACCGGGACTCCTTGTCCGAGCAGTACTTC.

The rearrangement joins TRBV6-1 to TRBJ2-1; TRBD2 matches 8 bases. Germline assignment: CDR1 MNHNS and CDR2 SASEGT. The V and J ends lost 3 bases and 10 bases, in that order; junction bases with no gene match: 8. This CDR3 is 14 amino acids long. CDR3 protein: CASSDGGAGGEQFF. As DNA, the CDR3 is TGTGCCAGCAGTGACGGGGGGGCAGGAGGGGAGCAGTTCTTC.

This sequence joins TRBV9 and TRBJ2-5; a weak D match, TRBD2 (6 bases). V lost 4 bases to trimming and J lost 5 bases, with 18 bases between them. The length of the CDR3 is 15 residues. Germline V lookup: CDR1 SGDLS, CDR2 YYNGEE. The chain's CDR3 is CASSPRGGSGETQYF. The CDR3 DNA is TGTGCCAGCAGCCCTCGGGGAGGCTCGGGGGAGACCCAGTACTTC.

This clone was recorded many times. The chain combines TRBV7-2 with TRBJ1-5; D is unresolved. Trimming stripped 1 base from V and 3 bases from J, with 13 bases between. This CDR3 has 16 residues. Germline V gives CDR1 SGHTA, CDR2 FQGNSA. The CDR3 DNA sequence: TGTGCCAGCAGCTTAGTTGGGTCTTACTACAATCAGCCCCAGCATTTT. It is translated as CASSLVGSYYNQPQHF.

The chain links TRBV19 to TRBJ1-3, with D possibly being TRBD1 (5 bases). Per germline, CDR1 LNHDA and CDR2 SQIVND (reference sequence). The CDR3 is 17 amino acids. The V gene lost 7 bases and the J gene lost 0 bases, with 19 bases spanning the gap. The CDR3 loop reads CASTQEWVGGSGNTIYF. Here the CDR3 DNA reads TGTGCCAGTACCCAAGAATGGGTCGGGGGCTCTGGAAACACCATATATTTT.

V and J are TRBV28 and TRBJ1-6, with 8 nucleotides matching TRBD1. The CDR3 runs 16 residues. Germline V gene data show CDR1 as MDHEN and CDR2 as SYDVKM. V lost 3 bases to trimming and J lost 9 bases; unmatched junction nucleotides: 10. The CDR3 bases are TGTGCCAGCAGTTTTTGGTTAGGACAGGGCATTTCACCCCTCCACTTT. It yields the protein CASSFWLGQGISPLHF.

The gene calls are TRBV9 and TRBJ2-3, with TRBD2 matching 8 bases. Unmatched junction bases numbered 8, after V lost 0 bases and J lost 5 bases. Per the germline V gene, CDR1 is SGDLS and CDR2 is YYNGEE. This CDR3 contains 16 residues. CDR3 DNA sequence: TGTGCCAGCAGCGTAGGACGGGGGGGCCAGGGAGATACGCAGTATTTT. It yields the protein CASSVGRGGQGDTQYF. Complete variable domain (other parts from reference TRBV9 and TRBJ2-3): DSGVTQTPKHLITATGQRVTLRCSPRSGDLSVYWYQQSLDQGLQFLIQYYNGEERAKGNILERFSAQQFPDLHSELNLSSLELGDSALYFCASSVGRGGQGDTQYFGPGTRLTVL.